This section outlines one TCR beta chain sequence together with its context. This CDR3 contains 14 residues. The sample belongs to a study of blood T cell repertoires in COVID-19. At the level of the study: COVID-19 samples from acute and convalescent phases originated in the United States, Italy and Spain.

Assignment of participants to cohorts was predicated upon participant-reported clinical history. Before they entered the study, exposed participants had met a COVID-19 case within 2 weeks. Sequencing used immunoSEQ multiplex PCR; TCRdb keeps in-frame clones, though not all of them. The sample consists of approximately 250,000 clones, around 90% of them appearing once. The clonotype was recovered from a man aged 35 to 55 who had been exposed to COVID-19. Material: PBMCs or T cells enriched from blood (not recorded which). The rearrangement links TRBV12-2 to TRBJ1-5; the DNA was not used to check the table's D call, TRBD1. TRBV12-2 constitutes a pseudogene. CDR3 DNA: TGTGCAAGTCGCTCAGGACAGAGGAATCAGCCCCAGCATTTT. It codes for CASRSGQRNQPQHF.